These T cell receptor beta chains were read from a single sample in a study of vaccination effects on CD4 cells after COVID-19. These receptors are not linked to any known antigen. Profiling relied on immunoSEQ multiplex PCR, and the TCRdb table lists in-frame clones only, not all of them. This sample has tens of thousands of clones; about two thirds occur once, and the top ten carry 22%. The sample was CD4+ T cells from PBMCs cultured with SARS-CoV-2 spike peptides, taken before COVID-19 vaccination. The receptors were sampled from a human donor who received a COVID-19 vaccine. CDR3s leave out the opening cysteine and the closing phenylalanine or tryptophan.

>TRBJ2-7|TRBV29-1
SVGEGSHYEQY
>TRBJ2-3|TRBV13
ASSPWLAGGPDTQY
>TRBJ2-7|TRBV20-1
SASRLAGGEQY
>TRBJ1-5|TRBV18
ASSPGTGISNQPQH
>TRBJ2-7|TRBV7-2
ASSPSRGRAYEQY
>TRBJ1-2|TRBV5-4
ASTFGASSTYGYT
>TRBJ2-5|TRBV5-1
ASGLGGFRETQY
>TRBJ1-2|TRBV30
AIGHTRTGYT
>TRBJ1-1|TRBV12-3/TRBV12-4
ASVLTEAF
>TRBJ1-4|TRBV6-5
ASSYSKTGRDEKLF
>TRBJ2-7|TRBV5-1
ASSFLGPSYEQY
>TRBJ2-3|TRBV6-5
ASSSEGDTQY
>TRBJ2-7|TRBV19
ASSLPGQGTYEQY
>TRBJ2-2|TRBV27
ASSSDRGNTGELF
>TRBJ2-1|TRBV9
ASSGTSGRDEQF
>TRBJ1-2|TRBV4-1
ASSQDDRAGGYT
>TRBJ1-6|TRBV27
ASSLRRGQGSTPLH
>TRBJ2-3|TRBV30
AWSVPASDTQY
>TRBJ2-5|TRBV7-9
ASSSRETQY
>TRBJ2-3|TRBV3-1/TRBV3-2
ASSLRSGGRIDTQY
>TRBJ2-1|TRBV6-5
ASSYSTRNNEQF
>TRBJ2-5|TRBV10-3
AISGDRGPPQY
>TRBJ1-5|TRBV7-2
ASSLAYGLNQPQH
>TRBJ1-1|TRBV7-8
ASSTTSGLGTEAF
>TRBJ1-4|TRBV6-1
ASSELFPVGEKLF
>TRBJ2-1|TRBV9
ASSVGRGTYNEQF
>TRBJ2-1|TRBV11-2
ASSFQDFSYNEQF
>TRBJ2-1|TRBV9
ASSVQGSRYNEQF